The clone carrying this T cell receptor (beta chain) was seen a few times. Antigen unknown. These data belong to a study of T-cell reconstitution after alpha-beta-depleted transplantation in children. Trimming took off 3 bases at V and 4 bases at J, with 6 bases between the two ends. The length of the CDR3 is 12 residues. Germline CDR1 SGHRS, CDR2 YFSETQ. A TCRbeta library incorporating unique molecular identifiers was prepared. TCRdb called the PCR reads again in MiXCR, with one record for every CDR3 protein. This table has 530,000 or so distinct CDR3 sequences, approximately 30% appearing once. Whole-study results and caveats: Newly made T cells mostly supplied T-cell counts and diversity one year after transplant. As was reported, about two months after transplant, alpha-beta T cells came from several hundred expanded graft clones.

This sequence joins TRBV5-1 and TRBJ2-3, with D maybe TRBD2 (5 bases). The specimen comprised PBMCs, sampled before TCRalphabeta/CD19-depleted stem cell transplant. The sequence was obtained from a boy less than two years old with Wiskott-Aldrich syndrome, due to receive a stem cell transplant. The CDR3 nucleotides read TGCGCCAGCAGCTCCGGGGCAGATACGCAGTATTTT. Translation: CASSSGADTQYF.